What follows describes a single TCR beta chain. Its antigen remains unknown. Template was genomic DNA; TCR beta CDR3 amplified in two multiplex PCR rounds. The first round of PCR was done with primers that matched each TRBV and TRBJ gene. TCRdb recomputed calls from the multiplex PCR reads with MiXCR, one row per CDR3 protein. The sample yields roughly 13,000 distinct CDR3 sequences, 45% to 50% seen once. The data belong to a study of prognosis after radiotherapy for stage I lung cancer. On the study more broadly: Among the enrolled patients, 12 to 15 had newly diagnosed primary stage I lung tumors, while about five had oligometastatic NSCLC following surgical resection of the primary tumor. The patient group consisted of roughly 13 men and roughly 6 women whose ages spanned roughly 50 to 90, median about 70 years. Study conclusions and caveats: Some patients went on to develop distant metastases. Their Shannon entropy after stereotactic body radiation therapy was lower, and its change from baseline was also lower.

Other malignancies, prior chemotherapy and prior radiotherapy were absent in all patients, each of whom was node-negative on CT and PET/CT. V was shortened by 5 bases and J by 6 bases, with 11 bases between the two germline ends. This CDR3 comprises 13 residues. Germline V lookup: CDR1 SGHTA, CDR2 FQGTGA. The material was PBMCs, obtained before or after stereotactic body radiation therapy (not recorded which). The clonotype was recovered from a donor aged 50 or older with non-small cell lung cancer. The chain combines TRBV7-3 with TRBJ1-5; possible D gene TRBD1, 5 bases. As DNA, the CDR3 is TGTGCCAGCAGCCCCCGGGGCACTCAGCCCCAGCATTTT. Amino acids: CASSPRGTQPQHF.